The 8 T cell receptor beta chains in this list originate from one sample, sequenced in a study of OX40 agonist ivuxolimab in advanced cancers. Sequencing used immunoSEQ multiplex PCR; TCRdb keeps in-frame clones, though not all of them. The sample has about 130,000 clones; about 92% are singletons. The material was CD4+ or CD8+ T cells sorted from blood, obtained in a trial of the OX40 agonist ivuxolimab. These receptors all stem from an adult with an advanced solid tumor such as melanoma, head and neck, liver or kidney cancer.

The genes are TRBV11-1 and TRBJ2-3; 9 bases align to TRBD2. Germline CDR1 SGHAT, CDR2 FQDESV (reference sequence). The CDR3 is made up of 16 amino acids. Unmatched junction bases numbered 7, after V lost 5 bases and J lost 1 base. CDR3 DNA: TGTGCCAGCAGCCCTACGGCTAGCGGGGGCACAGATACGCAGTATTTT. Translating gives CASSPTASGGTDTQYF.

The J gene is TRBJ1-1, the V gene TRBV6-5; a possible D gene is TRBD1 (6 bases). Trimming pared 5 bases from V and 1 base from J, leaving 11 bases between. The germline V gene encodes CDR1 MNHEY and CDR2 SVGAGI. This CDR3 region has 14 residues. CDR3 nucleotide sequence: TGTGCCAGCAGTACCTGGACAGCGAACACTGAAGCTTTCTTT. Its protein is CASSTWTANTEAFF.

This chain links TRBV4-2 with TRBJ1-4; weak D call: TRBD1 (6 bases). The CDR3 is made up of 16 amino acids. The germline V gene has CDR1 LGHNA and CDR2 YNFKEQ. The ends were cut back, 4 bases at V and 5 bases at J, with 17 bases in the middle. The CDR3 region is CASSPLLRGGNEKLFF. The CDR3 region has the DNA TGTGCCAGCAGCCCGTTGTTGAGGGGGGGGAATGAAAAACTGTTTTTT.

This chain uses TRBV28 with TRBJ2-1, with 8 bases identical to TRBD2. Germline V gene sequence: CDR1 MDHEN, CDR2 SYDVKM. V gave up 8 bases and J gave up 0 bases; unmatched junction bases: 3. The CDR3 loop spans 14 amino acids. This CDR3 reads CASDTSGSYNEQFF. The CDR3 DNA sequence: TGTGCCAGCGATACTAGCGGCTCCTACAATGAGCAGTTCTTC.

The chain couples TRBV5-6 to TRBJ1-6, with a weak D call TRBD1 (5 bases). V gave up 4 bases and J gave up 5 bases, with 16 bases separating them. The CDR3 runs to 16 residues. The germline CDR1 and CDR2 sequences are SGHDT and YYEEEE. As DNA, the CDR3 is TGTGCCAGCAGCCTCTGGCCGGGGGGGAATAATTCACCCCTCCACTTT. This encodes CASSLWPGGNNSPLHF.

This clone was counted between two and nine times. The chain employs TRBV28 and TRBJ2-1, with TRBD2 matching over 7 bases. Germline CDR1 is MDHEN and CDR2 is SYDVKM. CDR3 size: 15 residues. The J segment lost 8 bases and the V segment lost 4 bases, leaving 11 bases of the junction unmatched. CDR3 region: CASSSPPAGAYEQFF. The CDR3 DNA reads TGTGCCAGCAGTTCCCCCCCCGCGGGAGCCTATGAGCAGTTCTTC.

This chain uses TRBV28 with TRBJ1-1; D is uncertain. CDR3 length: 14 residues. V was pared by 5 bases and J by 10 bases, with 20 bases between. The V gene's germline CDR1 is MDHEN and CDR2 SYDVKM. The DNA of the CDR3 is TGTGCCAGCAGTCCCCCCCCTCCGGCAGTGGGAGCTTTCTTT. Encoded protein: CASSPPPPAVGAFF.

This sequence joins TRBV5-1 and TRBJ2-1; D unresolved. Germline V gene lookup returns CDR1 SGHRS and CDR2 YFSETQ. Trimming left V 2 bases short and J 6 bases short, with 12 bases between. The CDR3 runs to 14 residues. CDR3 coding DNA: TGCGCCAGCAGCTTCCCCCCACCCAGCAATGAGCAGTTCTTC. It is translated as CASSFPPPSNEQFF. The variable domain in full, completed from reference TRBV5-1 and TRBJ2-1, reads KAGVTQTPRYLIKTRGQQVTLSCSPISGHRSVSWYQQTPGQGLQFLFEYFSETQRNKGNFPGRFSGRQFSNSRSEMNVSTLELGDSALYLCASSFPPPSNEQFFGPGTRLTVL.